Each of the 2 T cell receptor beta chains below was sequenced from the same sample in a study of response to subunit inactivated influenza vaccine. TCRdb re-called the RT-PCR reads with MiXCR, one entry per CDR3 protein. The table shows approximately 530,000 distinct CDR3 sequences, with 10% to 15% occurring only once. The sequences come from PBMCs from blood, collected about 6 weeks after vaccination. The receptor source for this set is a man aged 45-65 years who received an inactivated influenza vaccine.

The chain uses TRBV7-2 and TRBJ2-5, with 8 bases aligning to TRBD2. The germline CDR1 and CDR2 sequences are SGHTA and FQGNSA. J lost 1 base, V lost 7 bases, and 2 bases had no gene match. This CDR3 contains 13 residues. The CDR3 region has the DNA TGTGCCAGCAAACTAGCGGTCCAAGAGACCCAGTACTTC. Amino acids: CASKLAVQETQYF.

The chain links TRBV5-1 to TRBJ2-1; 15 nucleotides align to TRBD2. This CDR3 has 19 amino acids. Germline V CDR1 and CDR2: SGHRS, YFSETQ. V dropped 6 bases and J dropped 8; count of bases not matched to a gene: 18. CDR3 loop: CASKGRGTGTSGRRDEQFF. The DNA for the CDR3 is TGCGCCAGCAAGGGCCGGGGGACCGGGACTAGCGGGAGGAGGGATGAGCAGTTCTTC.